The count of the clone carrying this T cell receptor (beta chain) is one. Its target is not known. A much larger clone lies a single base off, so this may be a read error. This sample was included in a study of molecular identifiers for immune sequencing clone quantification. Whole-study findings and limits: It was shown that clones above 20 RNA copies held over 98% of effector molecules, but under 1% in naive cells.

Naive CD8 sequencing libraries were generated from roughly 20,000 to 1,000,000 sorted cells, with 10%, 30% or 50% RNA as input. Each CDR3 protein gets one entry after TCRdb re-called the PCR reads with MiXCR. The sample lists some 650,000 distinct CDR3 sequences, about 20% occurring once. The V and J ends lost 4 bases and 5 bases respectively, with 18 bases between them. Germline CDR1 is PRHDT and CDR2 is FYEKMQ (reference sequence). The CDR3 has 15 amino acids. The V gene is TRBV13, the J gene TRBJ2-7; no clear D. The receptor was isolated from a human donor in good health. Some libraries in this study had Jurkat cell RNA spiked in. The material sequenced was naive CD8+ T cells from blood, with Jurkat cell RNA spiked in. Subset noted: FACS-sorted CD8+CD4-CCR7+CD45RA+ naive T cells. CDR3: CASSSSRAGFDEQYF. DNA for the CDR3: TGTGCCAGCAGCTCCTCCCGGGCCGGGTTCGACGAGCAGTACTTC.